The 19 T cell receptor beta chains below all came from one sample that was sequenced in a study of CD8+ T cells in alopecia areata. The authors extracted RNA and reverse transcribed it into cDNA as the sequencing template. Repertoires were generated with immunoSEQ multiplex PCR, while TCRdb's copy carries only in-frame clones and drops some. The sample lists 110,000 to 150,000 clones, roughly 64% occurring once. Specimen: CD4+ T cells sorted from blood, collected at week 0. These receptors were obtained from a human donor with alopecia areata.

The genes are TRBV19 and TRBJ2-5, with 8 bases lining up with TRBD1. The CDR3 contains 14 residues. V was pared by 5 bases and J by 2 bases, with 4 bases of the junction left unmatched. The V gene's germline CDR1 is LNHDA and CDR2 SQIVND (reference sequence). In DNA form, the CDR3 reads TGTGCCAGTAGTTGGACAGGGCCGCAAGAGACCCAGTACTTC. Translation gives CASSWTGPQETQYF.

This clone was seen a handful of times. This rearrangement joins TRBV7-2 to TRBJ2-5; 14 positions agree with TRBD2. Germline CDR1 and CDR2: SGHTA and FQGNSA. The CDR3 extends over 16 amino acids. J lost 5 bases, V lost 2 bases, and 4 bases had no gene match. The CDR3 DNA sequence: TGTGCCAGCAGCTTACTGGGACTAGCGGGGGTGGAGACCCAGTACTTC. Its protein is CASSLLGLAGVETQYF.

CDR3 nucleotide sequence: TGTGCCAGCAGCGGCTCAGGAGGAGAGACCCAGTACTTC. Protein: CASSGSGGETQYF. The chain uses TRBV11-3 and TRBJ2-5, with D perhaps matching TRBD2 (5 bases). Trimming took off 5 bases at V and 4 bases at J, with 11 bases between the two ends. The CDR3 runs to 13 residues. Germline CDR1 SGHNT, CDR2 YENEEA.

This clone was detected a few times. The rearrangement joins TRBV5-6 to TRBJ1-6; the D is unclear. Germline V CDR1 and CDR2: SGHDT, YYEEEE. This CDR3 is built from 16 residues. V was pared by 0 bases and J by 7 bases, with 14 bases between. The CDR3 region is CASSLDPVSRNSPLHF. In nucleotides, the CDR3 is TGTGCCAGCAGCTTGGATCCTGTATCAAGGAATTCACCCCTCCACTTT.

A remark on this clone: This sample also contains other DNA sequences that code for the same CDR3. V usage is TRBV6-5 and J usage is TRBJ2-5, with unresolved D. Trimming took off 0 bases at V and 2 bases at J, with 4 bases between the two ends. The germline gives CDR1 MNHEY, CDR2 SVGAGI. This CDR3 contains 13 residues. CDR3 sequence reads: CASSYSGQETQYF. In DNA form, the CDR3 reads TGTGCCAGCAGTTACTCCGGTCAAGAGACCCAGTACTTC.

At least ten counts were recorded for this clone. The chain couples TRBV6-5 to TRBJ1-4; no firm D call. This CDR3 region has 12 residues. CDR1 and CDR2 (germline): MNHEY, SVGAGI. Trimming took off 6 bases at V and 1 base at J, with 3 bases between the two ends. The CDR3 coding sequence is TGTGCCAGCAGGAGAACTAATGAAAAACTGTTTTTT. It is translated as CASRRTNEKLFF.

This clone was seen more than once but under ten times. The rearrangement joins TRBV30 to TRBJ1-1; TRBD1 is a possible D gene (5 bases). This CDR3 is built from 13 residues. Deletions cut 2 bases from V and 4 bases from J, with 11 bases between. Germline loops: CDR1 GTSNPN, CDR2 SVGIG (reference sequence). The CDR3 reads CAWSRVRGTEAFF. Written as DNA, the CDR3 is TGTGCCTGGAGTAGAGTTAGGGGCACTGAAGCTTTCTTT. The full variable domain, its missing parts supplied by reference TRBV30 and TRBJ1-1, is SQTIHQWPATLVQPVGSPLSLECTVEGTSNPNLYWYRQAAGRGLQLLFYSVGIGQISSEVPQNLSASRPQDRQFILSSKKLLLSDSGFYLCAWSRVRGTEAFFGQGTRLTVV.

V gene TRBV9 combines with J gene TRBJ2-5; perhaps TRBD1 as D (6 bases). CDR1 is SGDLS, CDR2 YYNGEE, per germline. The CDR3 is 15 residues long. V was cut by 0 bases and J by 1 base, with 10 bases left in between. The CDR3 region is CASSVATGFQETQYF. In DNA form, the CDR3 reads TGTGCCAGCAGCGTAGCGACAGGCTTCCAAGAGACCCAGTACTTC.

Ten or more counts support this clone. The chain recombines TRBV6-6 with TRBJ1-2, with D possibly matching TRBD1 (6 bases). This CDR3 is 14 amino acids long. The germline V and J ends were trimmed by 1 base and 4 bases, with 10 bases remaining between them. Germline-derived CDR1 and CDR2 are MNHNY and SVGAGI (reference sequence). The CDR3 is CASSYFEGVYGYTF. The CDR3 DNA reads TGTGCCAGCAGTTACTTCGAGGGGGTCTATGGCTACACCTTC.

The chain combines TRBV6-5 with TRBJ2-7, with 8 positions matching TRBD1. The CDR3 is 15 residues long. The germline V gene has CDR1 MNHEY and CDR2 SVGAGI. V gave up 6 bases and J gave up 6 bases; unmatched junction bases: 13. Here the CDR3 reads CASRVQDRVLSEQYF. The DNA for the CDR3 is TGTGCCAGCAGGGTTCAGGACAGGGTTCTCTCCGAGCAGTACTTC.

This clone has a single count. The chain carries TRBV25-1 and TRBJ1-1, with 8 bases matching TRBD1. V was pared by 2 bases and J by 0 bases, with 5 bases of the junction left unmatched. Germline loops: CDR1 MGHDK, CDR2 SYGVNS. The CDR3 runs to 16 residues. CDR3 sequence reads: CASSERGTGVNTEAFF. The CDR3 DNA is TGTGCCAGCAGTGAACGTGGGACAGGCGTGAACACTGAAGCTTTCTTT. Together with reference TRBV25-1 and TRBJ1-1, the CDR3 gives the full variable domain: EADIYQTPRYLVIGTGKKITLECSQTMGHDKMYWYQQDPGMELHLIHYSYGVNSTEKGDLSSESTVSRIRTEHFPLTLESARPSHTSQYLCASSERGTGVNTEAFFGQGTRLTVV.

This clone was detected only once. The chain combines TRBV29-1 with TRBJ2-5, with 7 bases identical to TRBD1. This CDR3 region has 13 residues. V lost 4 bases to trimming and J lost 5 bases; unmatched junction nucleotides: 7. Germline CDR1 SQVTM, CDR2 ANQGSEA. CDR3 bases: TGCAGCGTTGTAACAGGGGCAACGGAGACCCAGTACTTC. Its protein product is CSVVTGATETQYF.

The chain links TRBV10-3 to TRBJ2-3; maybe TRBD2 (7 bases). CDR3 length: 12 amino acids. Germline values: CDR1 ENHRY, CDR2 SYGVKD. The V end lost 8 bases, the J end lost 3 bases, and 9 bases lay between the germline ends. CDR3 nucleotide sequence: TGTGCCATCGGGGGGGCGACAGATACGCAGTATTTT. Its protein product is CAIGGATDTQYF.

CDR3 region: CATSREKESGYTF. The CDR3 DNA follows: TGTGCCACCAGCAGAGAAAAAGAGAGCGGCTACACCTTC. This chain joins TRBV15 and TRBJ1-2, with D unclear. CDR1 is LNHNV, CDR2 YYDKDF, per germline (reference sequence). Trimming removed 0 bases at V and 8 bases at J, with 10 bases between. This CDR3 comprises 13 residues.

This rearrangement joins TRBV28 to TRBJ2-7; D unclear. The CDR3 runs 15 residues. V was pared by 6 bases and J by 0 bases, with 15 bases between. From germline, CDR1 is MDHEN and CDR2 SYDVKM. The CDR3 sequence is CASSHGAMFSYEQYF. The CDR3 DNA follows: TGTGCCAGCAGCCATGGAGCTATGTTCTCCTACGAGCAGTACTTC.

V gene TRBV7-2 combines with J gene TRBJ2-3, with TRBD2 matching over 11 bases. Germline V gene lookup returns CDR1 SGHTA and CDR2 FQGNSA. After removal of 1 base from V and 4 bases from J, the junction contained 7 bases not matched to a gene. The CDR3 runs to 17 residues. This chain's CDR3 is CASSLVASGGLADTQYF. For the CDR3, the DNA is TGTGCCAGCAGCTTAGTAGCTAGCGGGGGGTTAGCAGATACGCAGTATTTT.

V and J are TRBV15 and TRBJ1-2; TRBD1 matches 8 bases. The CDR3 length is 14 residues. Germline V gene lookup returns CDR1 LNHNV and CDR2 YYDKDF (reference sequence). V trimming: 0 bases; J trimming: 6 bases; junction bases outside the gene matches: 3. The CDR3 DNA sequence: TGTGCCACCAGCAGAGAAAACAGGGGGAATGGCTACACCTTC. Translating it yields CATSRENRGNGYTF. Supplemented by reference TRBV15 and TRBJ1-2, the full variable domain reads DAMVIQNPRYQVTQFGKPVTLSCSQTLNHNVMYWYQQKSSQAPKLLFHYYDKDFNNEADTPDNFQSRRPNTSFCFLDIRSPGLGDTAMYLCATSRENRGNGYTFGSGTRLTVV.

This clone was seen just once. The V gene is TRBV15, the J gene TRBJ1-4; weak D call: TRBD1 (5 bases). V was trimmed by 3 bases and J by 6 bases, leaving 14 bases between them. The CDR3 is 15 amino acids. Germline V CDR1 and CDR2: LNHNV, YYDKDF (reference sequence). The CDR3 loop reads CATSSDSRVYEKLFF. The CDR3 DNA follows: TGTGCCACCAGCAGTGACAGCCGCGTGTATGAAAAACTGTTTTTT.

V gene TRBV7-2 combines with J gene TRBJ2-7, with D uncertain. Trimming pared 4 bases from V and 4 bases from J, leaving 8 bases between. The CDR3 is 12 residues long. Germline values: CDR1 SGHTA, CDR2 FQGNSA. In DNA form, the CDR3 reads TGTGCCAGCAGCTCTTTTGGGTACGAGCAGTACTTC. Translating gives CASSSFGYEQYF.